This T cell receptor beta chain was found in a study of control samples from healthy donors and cancer patients. The V gene lost 1 base and the J gene lost 6 bases, with 16 bases spanning the gap. The CDR3 length is 16 residues. Germline loops: CDR1 MNHNS, CDR2 SASEGT. Data came from immunoSEQ multiplex PCR; TCRdb stores just in-frame clones and leaves some out. The data hold 85,000 to 90,000 clones, with approximately 88% observed a single time. This rearrangement joins TRBV6-1 to TRBJ1-5; perhaps TRBD1 as D (6 bases). This clonotype was obtained from a woman aged 50 to 65 with colorectal cancer. The specimen sequenced was PBMCs. The CDR3 DNA is TGTGCCAGCAGTGAAGGGCTTGGGGGGGCTAGTCAGCCCCAGCATTTT. Protein sequence: CASSEGLGGASQPQHF.